A selection of T cell receptor beta chains follows, all from one sample in a study of cytomegalovirus exposure and HLA in healthy donors. Using immunoSEQ multiplex PCR, the repertoire was profiled, and TCRdb retains in-frame clones only, with some absent. This repertoire shows about 55,000 clones, approximately 80% found once; its top ten account for 1.4%. Sequenced sample: PBMCs. These receptors were obtained from a female donor in good health and CMV-seronegative. Each CDR3 is given without its conserved first and last residue.

TRBV11-2	TRBJ2-7	ASSLGGTGTYEQY
TRBV30	TRBJ1-3	AWRDRGSGNTIY
TRBV7-6	TRBJ2-3	ASSRLAGGLDTQY
TRBV27	TRBJ1-1	ASSLTDINTEAF
TRBV28	TRBJ1-5	ASSFDRAVNQPQH
TRBV11-2	TRBJ2-7	ASSFNGFATLAYEQY
TRBV5-6	TRBJ2-5	ASSLMGAGETQY
TRBV5-1	TRBJ1-1	ASSLAVTGTAEAF
TRBV19	TRBJ1-2	ASSIAGYGYT
TRBV19	TRBJ1-1	ASIFRTEAF
TRBV6-1	TRBJ1-4	ASRTSFPGNEKLF
TRBV2	TRBJ1-5	ASSERTEGSQPQH
TRBV13	TRBJ1-1	ASESPRDSRAEAF
TRBV29-1	TRBJ2-2	SALTSGGGPGELF
TRBV7-9	.	ASSLRTSGGFEQY
TRBV7-6	TRBJ2-1	ASSAGQGTPRGEQF
TRBV6-1	TRBJ1-1	ASSTGMNTEAF
TRBV11-2	TRBJ2-1	ASSLAARADEQF
TRBV6-1	TRBJ1-1	ASSEEGQGGTEAF
TRBV27	TRBJ1-1	ASSLEAATEAF
TRBV11-2	TRBJ2-5	ASSFDRGETQY
TRBV7-2	TRBJ1-6	ASSSSALAYNSPLH
TRBV6-1	TRBJ1-1	ASLRQNLAF
TRBV6-5	TRBJ1-1	ASSLAPSVNTEAF
TRBV6-1	TRBJ2-1	ASRQVRVEQF
TRBV14	TRBJ2-3	ASSQETGARTDTQY
TRBV19	TRBJ1-4	ASSMGTGSNEKLF
TRBV19	TRBJ1-5	ASNEGIGGISNQPQH
TRBV18	TRBJ1-1	ASSAGNTEAF
TRBV25-1	TRBJ1-6	ASSDAGYNSPLH
TRBV7-8	TRBJ2-7	ASSFDGGLTYEQY
TRBV5-6	TRBJ1-1	ASSLGGANTEAF
TRBV5-5	TRBJ2-7	ASIGQSMSQY
TRBV2	TRBJ2-2	ASSERGETGELF
TRBV2	TRBJ1-4	ASSVRTANEKLF
TRBV18	TRBJ1-2	ASSPQTEFYGYT
TRBV7-2	TRBJ2-1	ASSLVRNEQF
TRBV9	TRBJ1-2	ASSSLGTAYGYT
TRBV6-1	TRBJ2-6	ATKEHSGANVLT
TRBV7-2	TRBJ1-1	ASSLVAVQAF
TRBV19	TRBJ2-2	ASSTDRGSTGELF
TRBV6-5	TRBJ1-2	ASSYSPDRVDYGYT
TRBV7-3	TRBJ2-3	ASSLFGGAFGTDTQY
TRBV5-4	TRBJ1-3	ASRQSSGNTIY
TRBV10-3	TRBJ2-3	AISELGQGLGTQY
TRBV6-4	TRBJ2-1	ASSGLAGGLEQF
TRBV13	TRBJ2-4	ASSPRGGGYIQY